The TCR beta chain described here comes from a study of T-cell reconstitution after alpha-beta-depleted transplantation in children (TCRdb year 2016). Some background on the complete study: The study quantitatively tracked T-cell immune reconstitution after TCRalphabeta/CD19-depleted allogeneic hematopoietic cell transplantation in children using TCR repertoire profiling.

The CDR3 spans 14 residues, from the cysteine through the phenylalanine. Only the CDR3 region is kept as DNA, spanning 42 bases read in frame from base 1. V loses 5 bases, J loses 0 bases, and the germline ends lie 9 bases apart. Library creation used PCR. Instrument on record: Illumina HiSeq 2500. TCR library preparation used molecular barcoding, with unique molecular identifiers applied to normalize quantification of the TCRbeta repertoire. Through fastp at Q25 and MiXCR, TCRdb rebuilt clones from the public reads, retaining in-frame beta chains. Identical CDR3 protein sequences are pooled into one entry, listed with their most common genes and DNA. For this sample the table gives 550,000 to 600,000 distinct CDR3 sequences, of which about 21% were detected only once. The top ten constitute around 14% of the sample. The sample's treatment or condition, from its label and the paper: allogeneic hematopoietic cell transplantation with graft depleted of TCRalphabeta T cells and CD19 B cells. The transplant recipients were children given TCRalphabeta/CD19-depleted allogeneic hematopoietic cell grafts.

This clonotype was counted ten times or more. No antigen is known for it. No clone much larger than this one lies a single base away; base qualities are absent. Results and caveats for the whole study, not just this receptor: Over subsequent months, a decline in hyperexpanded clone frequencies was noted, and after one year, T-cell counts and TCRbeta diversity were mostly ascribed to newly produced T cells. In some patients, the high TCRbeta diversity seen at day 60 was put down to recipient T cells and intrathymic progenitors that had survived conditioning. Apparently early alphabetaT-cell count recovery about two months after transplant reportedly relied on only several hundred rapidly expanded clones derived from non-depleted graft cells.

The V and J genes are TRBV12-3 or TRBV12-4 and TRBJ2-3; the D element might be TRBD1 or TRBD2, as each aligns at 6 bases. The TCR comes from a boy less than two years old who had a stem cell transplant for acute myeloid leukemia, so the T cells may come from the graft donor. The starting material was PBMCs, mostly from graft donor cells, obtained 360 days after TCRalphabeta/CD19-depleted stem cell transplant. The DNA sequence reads TGTGCCAGCAGTGGGGGGCTCAGCACAGATACGCAGTATTTT. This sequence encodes CASSGGLSTDTQYF.